The 28 T cell receptor beta chains presented below share a single source sample, sequenced in a study of blood T cells in healthy people across ages. With a J-beta primer mix and a sample-barcoded 5' primer, a second PCR ran about 7 to 12 cycles. TCRdb itself ran the 5' RACE reads through MiXCR, one entry per CDR3 protein. The table has 1,500,000 or so distinct CDR3 sequences, approximately 59% seen once. The sequenced sample was blood. These TCRs come from a man aged 18 to 29 in good health.

This clonotype came up a few times. The V gene is TRBV5-1, the J gene TRBJ1-1; perhaps TRBD1 as D (5 bases). This CDR3 contains 15 residues. With 4 bases removed from V and 4 bases from J, the gap between germline ends came to 17 bases. Per germline, CDR1 SGHRS and CDR2 YFSETQ. The CDR3 reads CASSNTGDPGTEAFF. In DNA form, the CDR3 reads TGCGCCAGCAGCAATACCGGGGACCCTGGCACTGAAGCTTTCTTT.

The J gene is TRBJ2-1, the V gene TRBV4-1; D gene unclear. This CDR3 comprises 13 residues. The V gene lost 2 bases and the J gene lost 5 bases, with 7 bases spanning the gap. Looked up from germline, CDR1 is MGHRA and CDR2 is YSYEKL. CDR3 nucleotides: TGCGCCAGCAGCCAACCTCCAGACAATGAGCAGTTCTTC. It encodes CASSQPPDNEQFF.

The V and J genes are TRBV20-1 and TRBJ1-6, with 7 bases fitting TRBD1. CDR3 length: 14 residues. From germline, CDR1 is DFQATT and CDR2 SNEGSKA (reference sequence). V was pared by 5 bases and J by 13 bases, with 14 bases of the junction left unmatched. The CDR3 reads CSAWGTEGSGPLHF. CDR3 coding DNA: TGCAGTGCTTGGGGGACAGAGGGTTCGGGGCCCCTCCACTTT.

The CDR3 loop reads CASSLDGGAPYNEQFF. The CDR3 DNA sequence: TGTGCCAGCAGTTTGGACGGGGGGGCCCCCTACAATGAGCAGTTCTTC. V gene TRBV12-3 or TRBV12-4 combines with J gene TRBJ2-1; 8 positions match TRBD2. V gave up 3 bases and J gave up 2 bases; unmatched junction bases: 6. This CDR3 contains 16 residues.

The CDR3 spells CASSLVSGLTGELFF. The CDR3 DNA sequence: TGTGCCAGCAGCTTAGTTAGCGGACTCACCGGGGAGCTGTTTTTT. This chain connects TRBV11-2 to TRBJ2-2, with D possibly matching TRBD2 (6 bases). Looked up from germline, CDR1 is SGHAT and CDR2 is FQNNGV. Between the trimmed V and J ends, which lost 1 base and 4 bases, there was a span of 10 bases. CDR3 length equals 15 residues.

The chain uses TRBV2 and TRBJ1-2, with D maybe TRBD1 (5 bases). V lost 3 bases and J lost 5, with 10 bases in between. Germline CDR1 is SNHLY and CDR2 is FYNNEI. The CDR3 spans 13 residues. CDR3 in DNA: TGTGCCAGCAGTGAGGGGGGGAGGTATGGCTACACCTTC. Protein: CASSEGGRYGYTF. Variable domain in full (rest from reference TRBV2 and TRBJ1-2): EPEVTQTPSHQVTQMGQEVILRCVPISNHLYFYWYRQILGQKVEFLVSFYNNEISEKSEIFDDQFSVERPDGSNFTLKIRSTKLEDSAMYFCASSEGGRYGYTFGSGTRLTVV.

A few counts support this clonotype. The rearrangement joins TRBV12-3 or TRBV12-4 to TRBJ2-1, with D unclear. The CDR3 contains 12 residues. Trimming cost V 1 base and J 10 bases, with 8 bases left between them. CDR3 protein: CASSLEPREQFF. The CDR3, as DNA: TGTGCCAGCAGTTTAGAGCCAAGGGAGCAGTTCTTC.

The rearrangement uses TRBV18 and TRBJ1-4; 10 bases line up with TRBD1. V lost 2 bases to trimming and J lost 3 bases; unmatched junction nucleotides: 3. Germline V gene lookup returns CDR1 KGHSH and CDR2 LQKENI. CDR3 size: 16 residues. CDR3 nucleotides: TGTGCCAGCTCACCAAGACAGGGGGCGGCTAATGAAAAACTGTTTTTT. It translates to CASSPRQGAANEKLFF.

The chain joins TRBV24-1 to TRBJ2-3; possibly TRBD1 for D (6 bases). The CDR3 loop spans 16 amino acids. CDR1 and CDR2 (germline): KGHDR, SFDVKD. Trimming cost V 0 bases and J 0 bases, with 9 bases left between them. The CDR3 spells CATSDLTGPSTDTQYF. DNA of the CDR3: TGTGCCACCAGTGATTTGACAGGGCCTAGCACAGATACGCAGTATTTT.

V gene TRBV7-9 combines with J gene TRBJ1-1; D is ambiguous. Germline CDR1 is SEHNR and CDR2 is FQNEAQ (reference sequence). CDR3 length: 13 amino acids. V shed 4 bases and J shed 5 bases, with 11 bases lying between them. The CDR3 reads CASSSTGRTEAFF. CDR3 in DNA: TGTGCCAGCAGCTCGACGGGGAGGACTGAAGCTTTCTTT.

This clonotype came up a few times. The rearrangement uses TRBV13 and TRBJ2-4; D might be TRBD2 (7 bases). The last part of the DNA fits TRBJ2-7 better; the J call may be wrong. The germline V gene encodes CDR1 PRHDT and CDR2 FYEKMQ (reference sequence). The CDR3 loop spans 14 amino acids. The CDR3 DNA sequence: TGTGCCAGCAGCTCAGGGGCGGGGGCTTACGAGCAGTACTTC. As protein: CASSSGAGAYEQYF.

This clonotype was counted a few times. V usage is TRBV7-9 and J usage is TRBJ1-2, with no clear D. Trimming pared 1 base from V and 8 bases from J, leaving 14 bases between. The CDR3 contains 14 residues. The germline V gene encodes CDR1 SEHNR and CDR2 FQNEAQ (reference sequence). The CDR3, as DNA: TGTGCCAGCAGCTTAGTTGCTGAGGGCGGAGGCTACACCTTC. Protein sequence: CASSLVAEGGGYTF.

The V gene is TRBV25-1, the J gene TRBJ1-6, with 10 positions matching TRBD1. This CDR3 contains 13 residues. Germline values: CDR1 MGHDK, CDR2 SYGVNS. V trimming: 8 bases; J trimming: 9 bases; junction bases outside the gene matches: 4. The chain's CDR3 is CASAGTGVSPLHF. CDR3 nucleotide sequence: TGTGCCAGCGCCGGGACAGGGGTTTCACCCCTCCACTTT.

The J gene is TRBJ2-1, the V gene TRBV7-2; D is perhaps TRBD1 or TRBD2 (5 bases each). There are 15 residues in the CDR3. Between the trimmed V and J ends, which lost 5 bases and 9 bases, there was a span of 20 bases. Germline lookup yields CDR1 SGHTA and CDR2 FQGNSA. The CDR3 protein is CASSPGAASIFEQFF. The CDR3 DNA sequence: TGTGCCAGCAGCCCCGGGGCCGCCTCCATTTTTGAGCAGTTCTTC. The full variable domain, with the rest looked up from reference TRBV7-2 and TRBJ2-1, is GAGVSQSPSNKVTEKGKDVELRCDPISGHTALYWYRQSLGQGLEFLIYFQGNSAPDKSGLPSDRFSAERTGGSVSTLTIQRTQQEDSAVYLCASSPGAASIFEQFFGPGTRLTVL.

The genes are TRBV4-1 and TRBJ1-2; D is unresolved. V gave up 0 bases and J gave up 4 bases, with 6 bases separating them. CDR3 length equals 13 residues. Per germline, CDR1 MGHRA and CDR2 YSYEKL. Here the CDR3 reads CASSQDYAYGYTF. The CDR3 bases are TGCGCCAGCAGCCAAGATTATGCCTATGGCTACACCTTC.

This sequence joins TRBV27 and TRBJ1-2; D is ambiguous. V dropped 3 bases and J dropped 4 bases, with 9 bases sitting between them. CDR1 is MNHEY, CDR2 SMNVEV, per germline (reference sequence). The CDR3 spans 13 residues. As DNA, the CDR3 is TGTGCCAGCAGTTTTTCGAAGGGCTATGGCTACACCTTC. Its protein product is CASSFSKGYGYTF.

The sample holds a few counts of this clonotype. The chain combines TRBV29-1 with TRBJ2-7, with TRBD2 as a possible D gene (6 bases). CDR1 is SQVTM, CDR2 ANQGSEA, per germline. The CDR3 has 14 amino acids. Trimming removed 6 bases at V and 2 bases at J, with 17 bases between. CDR3 residues: CSVSRDGLPYEQYF. The CDR3, as DNA: TGCAGCGTATCCCGGGACGGACTACCCTACGAGCAGTACTTC.

This clonotype was counted between two and nine times. CDR3 nucleotides: TGTGCCAGCAGTTCCCCTATGCGGGACCGAGGTGAAAAACTGTTTTTT. Translating it yields CASSSPMRDRGEKLFF. The genes are TRBV12-3 or TRBV12-4 and TRBJ1-4; weak D call: TRBD1 (5 bases). The CDR3 length is 16 residues. The V end lost 4 bases, the J end lost 7 bases, and 19 bases lay between the germline ends.

V and J are TRBV20-1 and TRBJ2-3; D is undetermined. The CDR3 is 13 amino acids. Between the trimmed V and J ends, which lost 4 bases and 0 bases, there was a span of 8 bases. Germline V CDR1 and CDR2: DFQATT, SNEGSKA (reference sequence). CDR3 sequence: CSAKKTSTDTQYF. The CDR3 region has the DNA TGCAGTGCTAAAAAGACTAGCACAGATACGCAGTATTTT.

In its sample, this clonotype was seen a few times. The rearrangement uses TRBV20-1 and TRBJ2-7; D assignment may be TRBD1 or TRBD2 (7 bases each). CDR1 and CDR2 (germline): DFQATT, SNEGSKA (reference sequence). V was clipped by 2 bases and J by 5 bases, with 10 bases between them. The CDR3 covers 12 residues. CDR3 sequence (DNA): TGCAGTGCTAGACCAGGGGGGGACGAGCAGTACTTC. This encodes CSARPGGDEQYF.

The V and J genes are TRBV27 and TRBJ2-2, with D possibly TRBD1 on 6 matching bases. V lost 3 bases and J 6 bases, leaving 8 bases between the germline ends. CDR3 length: 13 amino acids. Germline V lookup: CDR1 MNHEY, CDR2 SMNVEV (reference sequence). The CDR3 nucleotides read TGTGCCAGCAGTTTGGGGGCGGCCGGGGAGCTGTTTTTT. It is translated as CASSLGAAGELFF.

The genes are TRBV20-1 and TRBJ2-1; D may be TRBD2 (6 bases). Germline V lookup: CDR1 DFQATT, CDR2 SNEGSKA (reference sequence). The germline V and J ends were trimmed by 0 bases and 2 bases, with 14 bases remaining between them. This CDR3 comprises 16 residues. The CDR3 here is CSARDPRRGPYNEQFF. CDR3 nucleotide sequence: TGCAGTGCTAGAGACCCCCGGCGGGGACCCTACAATGAGCAGTTCTTC.

Only a few counts were recorded for this clonotype. The rearrangement joins TRBV7-8 to TRBJ2-1; 7 positions agree with TRBD2. V was pared by 5 bases and J by 7 bases, with 17 bases of the junction left unmatched. Germline loops: CDR1 SGHVS, CDR2 FQNEAQ. The length of the CDR3 is 17 residues. CDR3 sequence reads: CASSRRVAGTYSNEQFF. CDR3 coding DNA: TGTGCCAGCAGCCGGAGAGTAGCGGGCACATACAGTAATGAGCAGTTCTTC.

This clonotype was seen only a few times. CDR3 DNA: TGCAGCGTTGAACCGTGGGATCAATCCAACTATGGCTACACCTTC. It encodes CSVEPWDQSNYGYTF. This sequence joins TRBV29-1 and TRBJ1-2, with D uncertain. This CDR3 spans 15 amino acids. Germline V gives CDR1 SQVTM, CDR2 ANQGSEA. V was trimmed by 2 bases and J by 2 bases, leaving 15 bases between them.

The chain uses TRBV15 and TRBJ1-5, with D uncertain. Between the trimmed V and J ends, which lost 4 bases and 4 bases, there was a span of 11 bases. This CDR3 spans 14 amino acids. Germline CDR1 reads LNHNV; CDR2 reads YYDKDF (reference sequence). This CDR3 reads CATSTLRANQPQHF. CDR3 DNA sequence: TGTGCCACCAGCACCCTTAGGGCGAATCAGCCCCAGCATTTT.

This rearrangement joins TRBV20-1 to TRBJ2-3, with TRBD2 matching over 12 bases. The ends lost 4 bases at V and 2 bases at J; junction bases unmatched: 7. This CDR3 has 16 residues. Germline lookup yields CDR1 DFQATT and CDR2 SNEGSKA (reference sequence). CDR3 in amino acids: CSATLRLAGATDTQYF. The CDR3 coding sequence is TGCAGTGCTACGCTAAGACTAGCGGGGGCCACAGATACGCAGTATTTT.

The chain has TRBV14 and TRBJ2-3; D gene uncertain. V gave up 8 bases and J gave up 2 bases, with 11 bases separating them. CDR1 SGHDN and CDR2 FVKESK come from the germline V gene. The CDR3 totals 13 residues. The CDR3 reads CASRKDFTDTQYF. CDR3 in DNA: TGTGCCAGCCGCAAAGACTTCACAGATACGCAGTATTTT.

CDR3 in DNA: TGTGCCAGCAGCCCACTCGGGGGAGCCTTGGATGAGCAGTTCTTC. Translation: CASSPLGGALDEQFF. The chain is built from TRBV6-6 and TRBJ2-1; tentative D call: TRBD2 (6 bases). V lost 6 bases and J lost 8, with 20 bases in between. Germline values: CDR1 MNHNY, CDR2 SVGAGI (reference sequence). The CDR3 extends over 15 amino acids.